The next 15 T cell receptor beta chains were all read from a single sample in a study of lymphopenia after photon versus proton radiotherapy. TCRdb's copy holds only in-frame clones and misses some; the assay was immunoSEQ multiplex PCR. The table shows 55,000 to 70,000 clones, with 80% to 95% occurring only once. The input for sequencing was peripheral blood, taken from a patient treated with photon-based radiotherapy. Source of these receptors: a woman aged 40 to 50 with cholangiocarcinoma.

The chain is built from TRBV30 and TRBJ1-2, with D tentatively TRBD1 (6 bases). The germline V and J ends were trimmed by 1 base and 2 bases, with 17 bases remaining between them. Germline V gene lookup returns CDR1 GTSNPN and CDR2 SVGIG (reference sequence). This CDR3 contains 16 residues. The CDR3 reads CAWSGRHRTANYGYTF. CDR3 coding DNA: TGTGCCTGGAGTGGGCGTCACCGGACAGCGAACTATGGCTACACCTTC.

V is TRBV20-1 and J is TRBJ2-5, with TRBD2 as a possible D gene (5 bases). This CDR3 comprises 11 residues. Germline CDR1 is DFQATT and CDR2 is SNEGSKA (reference sequence). The CDR3 coding sequence is TGCAGGGTCGGGCGGGAAGAGACCCAGTACTTC. Amino acid sequence: CRVGREETQYF.

CDR3 nucleotide sequence: TGTGCCAGTACCCCCCCGGGGCTTCAAACCGGGGAGCTGTTTTTT. Encoded protein: CASTPPGLQTGELFF. The chain is built from TRBV19 and TRBJ2-2; D might be TRBD1 or TRBD2, each matching 5 bases. The length of the CDR3 is 15 residues. Germline V lookup: CDR1 LNHDA, CDR2 SQIVND (reference sequence). Trimming took off 7 bases at V and 5 bases at J, with 17 bases between the two ends.

The rearrangement uses TRBV28 and TRBJ1-5, with 8 bases matching TRBD1. V dropped 6 bases and J dropped 4; count of bases not matched to a gene: 23. Germline V gives CDR1 MDHEN, CDR2 SYDVKM. This CDR3 is built from 20 residues. CDR3 loop: CASSHPSDRASSFPNQPQHF. The CDR3 DNA sequence: TGTGCCAGCAGCCACCCCTCGGACAGGGCTAGTTCTTTCCCGAATCAGCCCCAGCATTTT.

The rearrangement uses TRBV9 and TRBJ2-5; TRBD2 is a possible D gene (7 bases). The germline CDR1 and CDR2 sequences are SGDLS and YYNGEE. The CDR3 totals 14 residues. V was shortened by 4 bases and J by 5 bases, with 15 bases between the two germline ends. CDR3 nucleotides: TGTGCCAGCAGCCTGAAGGGGGGAGGGGAGACCCAGTACTTC. This encodes CASSLKGGGETQYF.

The chain has TRBV5-1 and TRBJ2-1; 11 bases map to TRBD2. This CDR3 region has 17 residues. Germline loops: CDR1 SGHRS, CDR2 YFSETQ. The J segment lost 0 bases and the V segment lost 5 bases, leaving 7 bases of the junction unmatched. The CDR3 here is CASSLAGGSSSYNEQFF. The CDR3, as DNA: TGCGCCAGCAGTCTAGCGGGGGGCTCTAGCTCCTACAATGAGCAGTTCTTC.

This sequence joins TRBV11-3 and TRBJ2-1; no firm D call. CDR1 is SGHNT and CDR2 is YENEEA in the germline V gene. The CDR3 is made up of 13 amino acids. Trimming took 3 bases from V and 7 from J, leaving 10 bases between them. Written as DNA, the CDR3 is TGTGCCAGCAGCTTTGAGGCCCAGAATGAGCAGTTCTTC. This translates into CASSFEAQNEQFF.

This chain uses TRBV4-1 with TRBJ1-5; D is undetermined. The CDR3 loop spans 14 amino acids. Germline-derived CDR1 and CDR2 are MGHRA and YSYEKL. The V and J ends lost 6 bases and 0 bases respectively, with 9 bases between them. CDR3 DNA sequence: TGCGCCAGCAGTACCCAAAATAGCAATCAGCCCCAGCATTTT. Its protein is CASSTQNSNQPQHF.

Concerning this clone itself: Other nucleotide sequences from this sample produce the same CDR3. The V call is TRBV4-2, the J call TRBJ2-1; 14 bases are shared with TRBD2. The CDR3 spans 16 residues. Per germline, CDR1 LGHNA and CDR2 YNFKEQ. Trimming at V came to 3 bases and at J to 7 bases, leaving 5 bases not matched to a gene. The CDR3 region is CASSQLGTSGRNEQFF. CDR3 sequence (DNA): TGTGCCAGCAGCCAGTTGGGGACTAGCGGGAGAAATGAGCAGTTCTTC.

This sequence joins TRBV7-2 and TRBJ2-7; maybe TRBD1 (6 bases). V was clipped by 3 bases and J by 2 bases, with 14 bases between them. CDR1 SGHTA and CDR2 FQGNSA come from the germline V gene. CDR3 length: 15 amino acids. DNA of the CDR3: TGTGCCAGCAGCTTTAATGGCAGGGGAGCCTACGAGCAGTACTTC. Translating it yields CASSFNGRGAYEQYF.

The rearrangement uses TRBV5-1 and TRBJ2-7; 7 bases are shared with TRBD2. Germline CDR1 and CDR2: SGHRS and YFSETQ. This CDR3 comprises 14 residues. V was clipped by 4 bases and J by 0 bases; unmatched bases: 4. The CDR3 DNA sequence: TGCGCCAGCAGCATCGGACTAGTCTCCTACGAGCAGTACTTC. Its translation is CASSIGLVSYEQYF.

The chain combines TRBV6-5 with TRBJ1-1; D is unresolved. Germline values: CDR1 MNHEY, CDR2 SVGAGI. This CDR3 has 13 residues. With 5 bases removed from V and 0 bases from J, the gap between germline ends came to 7 bases. CDR3: CASSPRLNTEAFF. The CDR3 bases are TGTGCCAGCAGTCCGCGCTTGAACACTGAAGCTTTCTTT.

This clone came up once. The gene calls are TRBV12-1 and TRBJ2-3; the tabulated D call, TRBD2, remains unverified against the DNA. TRBV12-1 is a pseudogene locus. There are 19 residues in the CDR3. The CDR3 region has the DNA TGTGCCAGCAGCCCGGGACTAGCGGGAGGCCCACCGGGGACAGATACGCAGTATTTT. It codes for CASSPGLAGGPPGTDTQYF.

A remark on this clone: In the same sample, other DNA sequences code for this CDR3. The chain links TRBV29-1 to TRBJ2-3, with D maybe TRBD2 (7 bases). Germline V gives CDR1 SQVTM, CDR2 ANQGSEA. The CDR3 consists of 14 residues. The V end was cut by 6 bases, the J end by 0 bases, with 13 bases between. CDR3 region: CSVSRGASTDTQYF. CDR3 nucleotide sequence: TGCAGCGTCTCTCGGGGGGCCAGCACAGATACGCAGTATTTT.

The chain has TRBV7-3 and TRBJ2-3; 10 bases agree with TRBD2. The germline gives CDR1 SGHTA, CDR2 FQGTGA. Trimming removed 4 bases from V and 2 bases from J; junction bases left unmatched: 3. The CDR3 length is 15 residues. CDR3 protein: CASSSSGGNTDTQYF. The CDR3 DNA reads as TGTGCCAGCAGCTCTAGCGGGGGCAACACAGATACGCAGTATTTT.